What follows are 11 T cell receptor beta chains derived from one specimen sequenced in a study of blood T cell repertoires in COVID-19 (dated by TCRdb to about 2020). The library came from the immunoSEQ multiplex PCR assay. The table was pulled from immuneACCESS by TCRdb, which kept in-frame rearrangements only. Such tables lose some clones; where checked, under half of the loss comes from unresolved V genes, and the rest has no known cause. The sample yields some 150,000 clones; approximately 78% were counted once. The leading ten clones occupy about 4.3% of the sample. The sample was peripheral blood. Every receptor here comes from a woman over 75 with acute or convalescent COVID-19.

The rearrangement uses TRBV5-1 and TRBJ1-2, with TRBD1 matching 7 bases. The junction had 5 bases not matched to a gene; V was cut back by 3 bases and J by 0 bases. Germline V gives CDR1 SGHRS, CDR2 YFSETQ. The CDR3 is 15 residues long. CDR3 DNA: TGCGCCAGCAGCTACACAGGGGTAACTAACTATGGCTACACCTTC. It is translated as CASSYTGVTNYGYTF.

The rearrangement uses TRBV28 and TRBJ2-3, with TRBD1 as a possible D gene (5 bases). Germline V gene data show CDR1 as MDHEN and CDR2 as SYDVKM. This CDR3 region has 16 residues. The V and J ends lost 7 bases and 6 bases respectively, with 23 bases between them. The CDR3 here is CASTTGSPRGPDTQYF. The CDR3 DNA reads TGTGCCAGCACAACAGGAAGCCCTAGAGGCCCGGATACGCAGTATTTT.

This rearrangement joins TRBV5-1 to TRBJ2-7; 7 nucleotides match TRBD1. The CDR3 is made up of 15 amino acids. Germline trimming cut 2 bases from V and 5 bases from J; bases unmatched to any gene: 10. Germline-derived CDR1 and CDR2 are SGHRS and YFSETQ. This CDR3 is CASSLQMTGNDEQYF. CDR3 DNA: TGCGCCAGCAGCTTACAGATGACAGGGAACGACGAGCAGTACTTC.

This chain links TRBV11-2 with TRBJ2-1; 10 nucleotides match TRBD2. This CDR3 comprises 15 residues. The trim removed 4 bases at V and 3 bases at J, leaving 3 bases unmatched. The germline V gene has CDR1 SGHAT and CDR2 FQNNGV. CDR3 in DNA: TGTGCCAGCAGCTCTAGCGGGGGCAACTACAATGAGCAGTTCTTC. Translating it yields CASSSSGGNYNEQFF.

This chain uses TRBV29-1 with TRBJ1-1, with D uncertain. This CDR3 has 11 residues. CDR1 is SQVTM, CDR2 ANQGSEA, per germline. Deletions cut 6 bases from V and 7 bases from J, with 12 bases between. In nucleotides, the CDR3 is TGCAGCGTCCGCGAGTCCCTTGAAGCTTTCTTT. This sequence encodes CSVRESLEAFF.

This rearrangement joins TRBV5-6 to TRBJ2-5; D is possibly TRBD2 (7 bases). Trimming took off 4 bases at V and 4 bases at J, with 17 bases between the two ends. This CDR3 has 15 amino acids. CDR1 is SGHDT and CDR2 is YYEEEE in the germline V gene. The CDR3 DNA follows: TGTGCCAGCAGCGCCGCGGGGGCTATTGCAGAGACCCAGTACTTC. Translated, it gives CASSAAGAIAETQYF.

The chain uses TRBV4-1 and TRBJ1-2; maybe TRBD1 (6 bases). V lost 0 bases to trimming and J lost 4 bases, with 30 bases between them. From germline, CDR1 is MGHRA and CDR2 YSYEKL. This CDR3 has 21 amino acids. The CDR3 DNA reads TGCGCCAGCAGCCAAGACTGGCCGCGAGGACAGATACCGGAATGGCTCTATGGCTACACCTTC. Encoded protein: CASSQDWPRGQIPEWLYGYTF.

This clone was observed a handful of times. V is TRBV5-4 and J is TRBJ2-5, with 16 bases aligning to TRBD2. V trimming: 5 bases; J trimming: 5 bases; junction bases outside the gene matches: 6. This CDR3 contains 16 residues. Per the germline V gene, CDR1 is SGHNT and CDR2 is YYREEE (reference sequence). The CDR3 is CASRSGTSGGAETQYF. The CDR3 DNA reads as TGTGCCAGCAGGTCCGGGACTAGCGGGGGGGCTGAGACCCAGTACTTC. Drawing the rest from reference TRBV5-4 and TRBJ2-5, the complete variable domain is ETGVTQSPTHLIKTRGQQVTLRCSSQSGHNTVSWYQQALGQGPQFIFQYYREEENGRGNFPPRFSGLQFPNYSSELNVNALELDDSALYLCASRSGTSGGAETQYFGPGTRLLVL.

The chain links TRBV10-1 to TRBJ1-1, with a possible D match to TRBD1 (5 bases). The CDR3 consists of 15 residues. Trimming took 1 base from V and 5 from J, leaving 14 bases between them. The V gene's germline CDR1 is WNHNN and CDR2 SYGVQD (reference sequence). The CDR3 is CASSELRGIMTEAFF. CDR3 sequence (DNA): TGCGCCAGCAGTGAGTTAAGGGGAATTATGACTGAAGCTTTCTTT.

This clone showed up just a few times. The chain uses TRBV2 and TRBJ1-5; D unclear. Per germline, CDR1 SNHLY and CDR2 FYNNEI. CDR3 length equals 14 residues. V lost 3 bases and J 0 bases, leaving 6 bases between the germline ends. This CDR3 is CASSDGFSNQPQHF. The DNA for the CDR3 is TGTGCCAGCAGTGACGGGTTTAGCAATCAGCCCCAGCATTTT.

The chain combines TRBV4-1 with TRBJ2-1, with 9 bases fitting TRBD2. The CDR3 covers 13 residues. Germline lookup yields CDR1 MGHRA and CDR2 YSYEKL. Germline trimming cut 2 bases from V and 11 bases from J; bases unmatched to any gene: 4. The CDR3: CASSQLGLAKQFF. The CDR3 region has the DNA TGCGCCAGCAGCCAATTGGGACTAGCAAAGCAGTTCTTC.